This T cell receptor (beta chain) was sequenced during a study of identical twins. Study-wide findings and caveats: Possibly, invariant MAIT and iNKT cells partly confounded zero-insertion analyses.

This clonotype was seen a few times. Its specificity is unknown. One entry per CDR3 protein results from TCRdb running MiXCR on the 5' RACE reads. The data hold 1.5 million to 2 million distinct CDR3 sequences, with roughly 35% observed a single time. Specimen: cord blood. This receptor was obtained from a newborn girl in good health.

The CDR3 here is CASSSLVSGWDTADTQYF. The CDR3 DNA follows: TGTGCCAGCAGCTCCCTGGTTAGCGGGTGGGACACAGCAGATACGCAGTATTTT. The rearrangement joins TRBV7-2 to TRBJ2-3, with a tentative D call TRBD2 (7 bases). V shed 4 bases and J shed 4 bases, with 24 bases lying between them. The CDR3 totals 18 residues. Germline CDR1 SGHTA, CDR2 FQGNSA.